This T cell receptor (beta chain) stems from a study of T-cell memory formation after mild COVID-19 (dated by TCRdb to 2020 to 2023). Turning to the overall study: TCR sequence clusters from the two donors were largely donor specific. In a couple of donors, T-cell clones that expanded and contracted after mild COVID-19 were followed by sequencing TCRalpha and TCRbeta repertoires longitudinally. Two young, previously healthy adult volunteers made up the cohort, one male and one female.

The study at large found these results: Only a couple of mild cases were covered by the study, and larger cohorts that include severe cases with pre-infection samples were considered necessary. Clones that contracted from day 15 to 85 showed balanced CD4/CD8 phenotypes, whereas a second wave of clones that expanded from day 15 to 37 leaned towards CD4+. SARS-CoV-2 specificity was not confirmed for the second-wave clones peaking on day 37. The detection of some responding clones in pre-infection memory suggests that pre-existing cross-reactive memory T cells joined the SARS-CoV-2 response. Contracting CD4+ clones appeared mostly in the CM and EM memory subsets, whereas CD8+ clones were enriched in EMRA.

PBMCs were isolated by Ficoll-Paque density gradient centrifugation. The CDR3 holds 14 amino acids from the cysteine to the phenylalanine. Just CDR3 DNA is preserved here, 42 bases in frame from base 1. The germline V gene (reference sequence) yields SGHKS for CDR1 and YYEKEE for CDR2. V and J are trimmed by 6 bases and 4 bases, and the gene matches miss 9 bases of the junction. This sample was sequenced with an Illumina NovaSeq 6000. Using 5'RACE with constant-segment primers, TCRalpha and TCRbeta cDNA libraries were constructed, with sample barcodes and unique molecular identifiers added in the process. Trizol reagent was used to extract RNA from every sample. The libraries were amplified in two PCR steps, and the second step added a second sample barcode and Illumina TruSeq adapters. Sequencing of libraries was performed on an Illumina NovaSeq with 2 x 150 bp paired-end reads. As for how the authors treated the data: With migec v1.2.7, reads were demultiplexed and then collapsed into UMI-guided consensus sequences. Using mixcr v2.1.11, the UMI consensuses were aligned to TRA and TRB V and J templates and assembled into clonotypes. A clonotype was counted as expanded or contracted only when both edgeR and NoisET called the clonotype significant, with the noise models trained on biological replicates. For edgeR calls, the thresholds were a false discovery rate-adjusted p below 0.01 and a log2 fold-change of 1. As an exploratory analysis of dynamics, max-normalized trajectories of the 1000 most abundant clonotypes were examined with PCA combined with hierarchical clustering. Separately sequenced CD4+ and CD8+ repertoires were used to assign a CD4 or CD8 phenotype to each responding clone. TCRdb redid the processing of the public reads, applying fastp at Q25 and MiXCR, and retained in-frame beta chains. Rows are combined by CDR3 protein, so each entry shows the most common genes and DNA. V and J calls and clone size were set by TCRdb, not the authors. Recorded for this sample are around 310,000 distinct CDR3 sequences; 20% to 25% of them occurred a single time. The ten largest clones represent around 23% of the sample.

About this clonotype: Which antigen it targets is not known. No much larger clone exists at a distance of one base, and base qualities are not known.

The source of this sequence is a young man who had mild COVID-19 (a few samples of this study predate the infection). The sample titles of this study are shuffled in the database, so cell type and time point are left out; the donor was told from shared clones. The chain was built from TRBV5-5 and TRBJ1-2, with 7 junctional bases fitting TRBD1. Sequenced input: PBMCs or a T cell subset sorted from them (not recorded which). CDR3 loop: CASTRDRAPYGYTF. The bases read TGTGCCAGCACCCGCGACAGGGCCCCCTATGGCTACACCTTC.